The next 20 T cell receptor beta chains were all read from a single sample in a study of blood T cells in healthy people across ages. It was with a sample-barcoded 5' primer and a J-beta primer mix that a second PCR of about 6 to 12 cycles was run. TCRdb used MiXCR to reprocess the 5' RACE reads, holding one entry per CDR3 protein. The data contain approximately 800,000 distinct CDR3 sequences, roughly 24% of them seen just once; the ten biggest clones take up 3%. These sequences were also reported in another study, on T cells of mothers and their children.

The sample was blood. All receptors come from a boy between 5 and 17 years old in good health.

In its sample, this clonotype was seen many times. J is TRBJ2-7 and V is TRBV20-1; D ambiguous. Deletions cut 1 base from V and 7 bases from J, with 14 bases between. Germline CDR1 is DFQATT and CDR2 is SNEGSKA (reference sequence). CDR3 length: 13 residues. CDR3 protein: CSARVEGNWEQYF. DNA of the CDR3: TGCAGTGCTAGAGTTGAAGGTAATTGGGAGCAGTACTTC.

The chain couples TRBV10-3 to TRBJ2-7; 9 bases match TRBD2. V dropped 7 bases and J dropped 6; count of bases not matched to a gene: 13. The CDR3 spans 15 residues. Germline CDR1 reads ENHRY; CDR2 reads SYGVKD. CDR3 sequence (DNA): TGTGCCATCAATTGGCGGCGGGGGGGGACCCCCGAGCAGTACTTC. Translating it yields CAINWRRGGTPEQYF.

Points on this clonotype: A much larger clone differs by one base, so this may be a read error. The chain carries TRBV24-1 and TRBJ2-5, with D unresolved. CDR3 length equals 13 residues. Per the germline V gene, CDR1 is KGHDR and CDR2 is SFDVKD. The CDR3 here is CAASDGPTETQYF. The CDR3 nucleotides are TGTGCCGCCAGTGATGGCCCTACGGAGACCCAGTACTTC.

This clonotype was recorded a few times. The chain has TRBV27 and TRBJ2-1; the D gene is possibly TRBD2 (5 bases). V was clipped by 5 bases and J by 6 bases, with 17 bases between them. The CDR3 spans 15 residues. Looked up from germline, CDR1 is MNHEY and CDR2 is SMNVEV (reference sequence). The CDR3 coding sequence is TGTGCCAGCAGTCCCTCACCGGGGAACTCCAATGAGCAGTTCTTC. It specifies CASSPSPGNSNEQFF.

The rearrangement links TRBV20-1 to TRBJ2-1; no clear D. V gave up 3 bases and J gave up 5 bases, with 11 bases separating them. Looked up from germline, CDR1 is DFQATT and CDR2 is SNEGSKA (reference sequence). The CDR3 spans 13 residues. As DNA, the CDR3 is TGCAGTGCTAGCCCCCGATGGGACAATGAGCAGTTCTTC. The encoded protein is CSASPRWDNEQFF.

The table lists this clonotype with many counts. The J gene is TRBJ2-7, the V gene TRBV20-1; D is possibly TRBD1 (5 bases). The V end was cut by 3 bases, the J end by 2 bases, with 8 bases between. The CDR3 is made up of 12 amino acids. Germline V CDR1 and CDR2: DFQATT, SNEGSKA (reference sequence). CDR3 residues: CSASDSTYEQYF. As DNA, the CDR3 is TGCAGTGCTAGTGACAGCACCTACGAGCAGTACTTC.

The gene calls are TRBV7-2 and TRBJ1-4; the match to TRBD1 covers 9 bases. This CDR3 contains 15 residues. Unmatched junction bases numbered 9, after V lost 3 bases and J lost 10 bases. Germline-derived CDR1 and CDR2 are SGHTA and FQGNSA. The CDR3 here is CASSFDRGASGKLFF. CDR3 sequence (DNA): TGTGCCAGCAGCTTTGACAGGGGGGCTTCTGGAAAACTGTTTTTT.

V gene TRBV18 combines with J gene TRBJ2-5; D is unresolved. Germline values: CDR1 KGHSH, CDR2 LQKENI. V lost 2 bases and J lost 0, with 13 bases in between. The CDR3 is 16 amino acids. DNA for the CDR3: TGTGCCAGCTCACCAATGCAGGCCTCGTACCAAGAGACCCAGTACTTC. Translated, it gives CASSPMQASYQETQYF.

The chain has TRBV7-9 and TRBJ2-1, with 11 bases aligning to TRBD2. Germline V lookup: CDR1 SEHNR, CDR2 FQNEAQ (reference sequence). The CDR3 totals 18 residues. The V gene end was trimmed by 3 bases and the J gene end by 0 bases; junction bases not matched to a gene: 7. The CDR3, as DNA: TGTGCCAGCAGCTTGTCTAGCGGGGGGCAAAACTCCTACAATGAGCAGTTCTTC. Translating gives CASSLSSGGQNSYNEQFF.

The V and J genes are TRBV14 and TRBJ2-6, with D perhaps matching TRBD2 (5 bases). The CDR3 loop spans 17 amino acids. The V and J ends lost 0 bases and 2 bases respectively, with 11 bases between them. CDR1 is SGHDN and CDR2 is FVKESK in the germline V gene. The CDR3 DNA reads as TGTGCCAGCAGCCAAGATCATGAGGGTCCTGGGGCCAACGTCCTGACTTTC. It is translated as CASSQDHEGPGANVLTF.

The CDR3 nucleotides are TGTGCCAGCAATCGATGGGGGCAGAACACTGAAGCTTTCTTT. Its translation is CASNRWGQNTEAFF. This chain links TRBV12-3 or TRBV12-4 with TRBJ1-1, with D possibly matching TRBD1 (6 bases). V shed 7 bases and J shed 1 base, with 13 bases lying between them. The CDR3 runs 14 residues.

This clonotype appeared a few times. The chain couples TRBV11-2 to TRBJ2-4, with 9 bases lining up with TRBD1. CDR1 SGHAT and CDR2 FQNNGV come from the germline V gene. The ends lost 5 bases at V and 3 bases at J; junction bases unmatched: 11. CDR3 size: 17 residues. CDR3 region: CASSDPGQGEGKNIQYF. The CDR3 DNA reads as TGTGCCAGCAGCGACCCGGGACAGGGTGAGGGCAAAAACATTCAGTACTTC.

This chain joins TRBV29-1 and TRBJ2-2, with TRBD2 matching over 7 bases. The CDR3 sequence is 14 residues long. Germline lookup yields CDR1 SQVTM and CDR2 ANQGSEA. V gave up 5 bases and J gave up 5 bases; unmatched junction bases: 8. The DNA of the CDR3 is TGCAGCGTTCGTCGACTAGCAAATACCGGGGAGCTGTTTTTT. Its protein product is CSVRRLANTGELFF.

V and J are TRBV19 and TRBJ2-1; TRBD2 aligns across 7 bases. The V gene's germline CDR1 is LNHDA and CDR2 SQIVND (reference sequence). The CDR3 spans 13 residues. The V segment lost 7 bases and the J segment 8 bases; nucleotides outside the gene matches: 8. The CDR3 nucleotides are TGTGCCAGTAATAGCGGGTTTAGCGATGAGCAGTTCTTC. Translated, it gives CASNSGFSDEQFF.

This clonotype has only a few counts. The chain recombines TRBV11-1 with TRBJ2-1; D not certain. The CDR3 is 14 residues long. Germline V gene lookup returns CDR1 SGHAT and CDR2 FQDESV (reference sequence). V lost 1 base, J lost 8 bases, and 12 bases lay in between. CDR3 nucleotide sequence: TGTGCCAGCAGCTTAGGCGTCCTGGGCGATGAGCAGTTCTTC. Its protein is CASSLGVLGDEQFF.

This clonotype was seen more than once but under ten times. The chain joins TRBV5-1 to TRBJ1-1; no firm D call. The V gene lost 0 bases and the J gene lost 1 base, with 13 bases spanning the gap. In germline, CDR1 is SGHRS, CDR2 YFSETQ. This CDR3 has 16 residues. The CDR3 here is CASSLGPSNGNTEAFF. As DNA, the CDR3 is TGCGCCAGCAGCTTGGGGCCCTCAAACGGGAACACTGAAGCTTTCTTT.

On this clonotype itself: An end of the junction differs from the germline gene, which may be a read error. The V and J genes are TRBV4-2 and TRBJ1-6; possible D gene TRBD1, 5 bases. CDR3 size: 15 residues. Looked up from germline, CDR1 is LGHNA and CDR2 is YNFKEQ. Here the CDR3 reads CASSKEGGAISPLHF. In DNA, the CDR3 is TGTGCCAGCAGCAAAGAGGGCGGGGCAATTTCACCCCTCCACTTT.

This clonotype was seen more than once but under ten times. The gene calls are TRBV14 and TRBJ2-5; D is ambiguous. Germline CDR1 is SGHDN and CDR2 is FVKESK. Trimming removed 6 bases at V and 6 bases at J, with 11 bases between. CDR3 length: 12 amino acids. The CDR3 is CASSASVKTQYF. CDR3 sequence (DNA): TGTGCCAGCAGTGCGTCGGTTAAGACCCAGTACTTC. Full variable domain (remainder filled in from reference TRBV14 and TRBJ2-5): EAGVTQFPSHSVIEKGQTVTLRCDPISGHDNLYWYRRVMGKEIKFLLHFVKESKQDESGMPNNRFLAERTGGTYSTLKVQPAELEDSGVYFCASSASVKTQYFGPGTRLLVL.

This rearrangement joins TRBV13 to TRBJ1-2; D is ambiguous. Germline CDR1 and CDR2: PRHDT and FYEKMQ (reference sequence). The V end was cut by 2 bases, the J end by 0 bases, with 4 bases between. This CDR3 has 13 amino acids. The CDR3 DNA reads as TGTGCCAGCAGCTTAATGCCTAACTATGGCTACACCTTC. Its translation: CASSLMPNYGYTF.

The chain couples TRBV12-3 or TRBV12-4 to TRBJ2-1; 13 bases fit TRBD2. The end of the DNA fits TRBJ2-7 better, so the J call may be wrong. The CDR3 length is 15 residues. In DNA, the CDR3 is TGTGCCAGCAGCCGAACTAGCGGGGGGGCCCACGAGCAGTACTTC. Protein: CASSRTSGGAHEQYF.